The 20 T cell receptor beta chains below were found in one sample sequenced in a study of blood T cell repertoires in COVID-19. Libraries were prepared by immunoSEQ multiplex PCR; TCRdb keeps only in-frame clonotypes and omits some of them. The repertoire holds more than 400,000 clones, with about nine tenths as singletons. The specimen sequenced was PBMCs or T cells enriched from blood (not recorded which). These TCRs come from a woman aged 18-30 years who had recovered from COVID-19.

The chain recombines TRBV28 with TRBJ2-3, with 8 bases matching TRBD2. The CDR3 is made up of 15 amino acids. Germline V gives CDR1 MDHEN, CDR2 SYDVKM. The trim removed 7 bases at V and 1 base at J, leaving 7 bases unmatched. The DNA for the CDR3 is TGTGCCAGCAAGGGAGCAGCGGGGGGCACAGATACGCAGTATTTT. Translating it yields CASKGAAGGTDTQYF. Full variable domain (outside the CDR3, taken from reference TRBV28 and TRBJ2-3): DVKVTQSSRYLVKRTGEKVFLECVQDMDHENMFWYRQDPGLGLRLIYFSYDVKMKEKGDIPEGYSVSREKKERFSLILESASTNQTSMYLCASKGAAGGTDTQYFGPGTRLTVL.

This clone was found once. V usage is TRBV4-1 and J usage is TRBJ1-2; 11 positions match TRBD1. Germline trimming cut 3 bases from V and 7 bases from J; bases unmatched to any gene: 10. Germline loops: CDR1 MGHRA, CDR2 YSYEKL. This CDR3 has 16 amino acids. The chain's CDR3 is CASSQWWGTGGPGYTF. The CDR3, as DNA: TGCGCCAGCAGCCAGTGGTGGGGGACAGGGGGTCCTGGCTACACCTTC.

The rearrangement links TRBV20-1 to TRBJ2-3, with a tentative D call TRBD2 (5 bases). The CDR3 contains 11 residues. V lost 7 bases and J lost 3, with 8 bases in between. Germline V gene data show CDR1 as DFQATT and CDR2 as SNEGSKA (reference sequence). This CDR3 is CSVEDTDTQYF. CDR3 bases: TGCAGTGTGGAGGATACAGATACGCAGTATTTT.

This clone was seen only a few times. The V and J genes are TRBV24-1 and TRBJ1-4; D is unclear. Germline V lookup: CDR1 KGHDR, CDR2 SFDVKD. Trimming removed 3 bases at V and 6 bases at J, with 10 bases between. This CDR3 is built from 14 residues. CDR3 sequence: CATSDPSGDEKLFF. The CDR3 DNA follows: TGTGCCACCAGTGATCCCTCGGGTGATGAAAAACTGTTTTTT.

The genes are TRBV30 and TRBJ2-1; maybe TRBD2 (5 bases). There are 14 residues in the CDR3. Trimming removed 4 bases from V and 4 bases from J, with 14 bases in between. Per the germline V gene, CDR1 is GTSNPN and CDR2 is SVGIG (reference sequence). The CDR3 DNA sequence: TGTGCCTGGACCCGGACTGGAACTTACAATGAGCAGTTCTTC. As protein: CAWTRTGTYNEQFF.

The rearrangement joins TRBV7-9 to TRBJ1-1; TRBD1 is a possible D gene (6 bases). V lost 5 bases and J 4 bases, leaving 14 bases between the germline ends. This CDR3 contains 14 residues. Germline values: CDR1 SEHNR, CDR2 FQNEAQ (reference sequence). CDR3 bases: TGTGCCAGCAGCCCCGCGGGGGGGCCCACTGAAGCTTTCTTT. Its translation: CASSPAGGPTEAFF.

The rearrangement joins TRBV19 to TRBJ1-2, with TRBD1 matching over 7 bases. CDR3 length: 15 residues. Germline values: CDR1 LNHDA, CDR2 SQIVND (reference sequence). V was pared by 4 bases and J by 2 bases, with 7 bases of the junction left unmatched. CDR3 bases: TGTGCCAGTAGTACTCCGCGACAGGGCAACTATGGCTACACCTTC. This translates into CASSTPRQGNYGYTF.

This clone showed up just a few times. The chain has TRBV7-9 and TRBJ1-1; the D gene is possibly TRBD1 (5 bases). Germline V lookup: CDR1 SEHNR, CDR2 FQNEAQ (reference sequence). This CDR3 is built from 13 residues. The germline V and J ends were trimmed by 4 bases and 3 bases, with 9 bases remaining between them. The CDR3 region has the DNA TGTGCCAGCAGCTGGGGGGTGGACACTGAAGCTTTCTTT. Amino acid sequence: CASSWGVDTEAFF.

The rearrangement joins TRBV28 to TRBJ1-4, with a possible D match to TRBD1 (5 bases). Germline V gene sequence: CDR1 MDHEN, CDR2 SYDVKM. This CDR3 comprises 14 residues. The V gene lost 7 bases and the J gene lost 8 bases, with 17 bases spanning the gap. CDR3 DNA: TGTGCCAGCACCGAATCAGGGATCAGCGAAAAACTGTTTTTT. Translated, it gives CASTESGISEKLFF.

This clone was recorded only once. The chain employs TRBV3-1 (or the pseudogene TRBV3-2) and TRBJ1-2; the match to TRBD1 covers 7 bases. Losses at the gene ends were 4 bases for V and 4 bases for J; bases not matched to a gene: 6. The CDR3 runs 14 residues. In germline, CDR1 is LGHDT, CDR2 YNNKEL (reference sequence). CDR3 residues: CASSLRGDFYGYTF. CDR3 coding DNA: TGTGCCAGCAGCCTCAGGGGGGATTTCTATGGCTACACCTTC.

V is TRBV4-1 and J is TRBJ2-1, with 8 bases that match TRBD1. From germline, CDR1 is MGHRA and CDR2 YSYEKL. J lost 7 bases, V lost 3 bases, and 11 bases had no gene match. This CDR3 has 16 residues. The CDR3 region has the DNA TGCGCCAGCAGCCACCCACGAAGAGACAGGGGTAATGAGCAGTTCTTC. This codes for CASSHPRRDRGNEQFF.

The table lists this clone with a count of one. The V call is TRBV18, the J call TRBJ1-1; D may be TRBD1 (6 bases). V was clipped by 2 bases and J by 7 bases, with 20 bases between them. The CDR3 is 16 amino acids. CDR1 is KGHSH and CDR2 is LQKENI in the germline V gene. CDR3 DNA sequence: TGTGCCAGCTCACCAAGGGGGGGGCAGGATGATTTTGAAGCTTTCTTT. Protein: CASSPRGGQDDFEAFF.

V is TRBV11-3 and J is TRBJ2-2, with TRBD2 as a possible D gene (5 bases). CDR3 length: 13 amino acids. Between the trimmed V and J ends, which lost 4 bases and 6 bases, there was a span of 9 bases. Germline CDR1 reads SGHNT; CDR2 reads YENEEA. CDR3 loop: CASSSSLAGELFF. CDR3 DNA sequence: TGTGCCAGCAGCTCTAGCTTGGCCGGGGAGCTGTTTTTT.

This clone was counted once. This chain links TRBV7-9 with TRBJ1-1; no firm D call. CDR1 SEHNR and CDR2 FQNEAQ come from the germline V gene (reference sequence). The CDR3 runs 12 residues. V lost 2 bases, J lost 2 bases, and 3 bases lay in between. The CDR3 here is CASSLTNTEAFF. CDR3 coding DNA: TGTGCCAGCAGCTTAACTAACACTGAAGCTTTCTTT. Together with reference TRBV7-9 and TRBJ1-1, the CDR3 gives the full variable domain: DTGVSQNPRHKITKRGQNVTFRCDPISEHNRLYWYRQTLGQGPEFLTYFQNEAQLEKSRLLSDRFSAERPKGSFSTLEIQRTEQGDSAMYLCASSLTNTEAFFGQGTRLTVV.

The chain links TRBV9 to TRBJ2-1; 10 bases are shared with TRBD1. The CDR3 loop spans 22 amino acids. Unmatched junction bases numbered 21, after V lost 3 bases and J lost 0 bases. Germline CDR1 SGDLS, CDR2 YYNGEE. The CDR3, as DNA: TGTGCCAGCAGCGAAACCCCGTGGGGACAGGGGCTCCGTCCAAGCTCCTACAATGAGCAGTTCTTC. Protein sequence: CASSETPWGQGLRPSSYNEQFF.

The chain joins TRBV3-1 (or the pseudogene TRBV3-2) to TRBJ2-7, with 7 bases that match TRBD2. This CDR3 is 14 amino acids long. Looked up from germline, CDR1 is LGHDT and CDR2 is YNNKEL (reference sequence). The V and J ends lost 2 bases and 9 bases, in that order; junction bases with no gene match: 10. As DNA, the CDR3 is TGTGCCAGCAGCCAAAGGACGGGGGGTCCCGGGCAGTACTTC. Its translation: CASSQRTGGPGQYF.

This clone was detected once. The V call is TRBV2, the J call TRBJ1-3; 9 positions match TRBD1. Germline values: CDR1 SNHLY, CDR2 FYNNEI. The CDR3 consists of 13 residues. J lost 7 bases, V lost 5 bases, and 3 bases had no gene match. CDR3 nucleotide sequence: TGTGCCAGCAGTCGGACAGGGGAGAACACCATATATTTT. Its protein product is CASSRTGENTIYF.

This chain links TRBV30 with TRBJ2-5, with D possibly TRBD1 on 6 matching bases. Looked up from germline, CDR1 is GTSNPN and CDR2 is SVGIG (reference sequence). V lost 5 bases, J lost 1 base, and 17 bases lay in between. This CDR3 has 15 residues. The CDR3 loop is CAWEGDNQRQETQYF. The CDR3 region has the DNA TGTGCCTGGGAGGGGGACAATCAGCGCCAAGAGACCCAGTACTTC.

The V call is TRBV19, the J call TRBJ1-6, with 9 bases identical to TRBD1. The CDR3 contains 13 residues. V was clipped by 8 bases and J by 9 bases; unmatched bases: 5. The germline V gene encodes CDR1 LNHDA and CDR2 SQIVND (reference sequence). CDR3 sequence: CASGRQGGSPLHF. CDR3 in DNA: TGTGCCAGTGGAAGACAGGGGGGTTCACCCCTCCACTTT.

This chain joins TRBV29-1 and TRBJ1-1, with 10 positions matching TRBD1. Germline values: CDR1 SQVTM, CDR2 ANQGSEA. Losses at the gene ends were 4 bases for V and 4 bases for J; bases not matched to a gene: 9. The CDR3 contains 15 residues. The CDR3 nucleotides read TGCAGCGTTGCTGAGCTTCGGACAGGGGGCACTGAAGCTTTCTTT. It is translated as CSVAELRTGGTEAFF.